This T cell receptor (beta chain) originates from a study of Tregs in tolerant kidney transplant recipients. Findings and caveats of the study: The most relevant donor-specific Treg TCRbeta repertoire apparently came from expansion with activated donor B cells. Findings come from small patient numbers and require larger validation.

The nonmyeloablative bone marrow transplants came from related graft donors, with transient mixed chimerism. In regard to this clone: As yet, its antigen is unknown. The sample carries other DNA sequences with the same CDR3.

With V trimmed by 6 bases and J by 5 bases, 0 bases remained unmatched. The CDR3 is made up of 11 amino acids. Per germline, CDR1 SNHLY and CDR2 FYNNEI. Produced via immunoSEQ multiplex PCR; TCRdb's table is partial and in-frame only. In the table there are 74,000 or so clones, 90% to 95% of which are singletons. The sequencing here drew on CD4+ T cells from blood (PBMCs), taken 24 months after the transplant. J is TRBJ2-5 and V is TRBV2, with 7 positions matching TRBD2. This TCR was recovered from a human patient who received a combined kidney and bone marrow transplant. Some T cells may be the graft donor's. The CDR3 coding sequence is TGTGCCAGCAGGGGGGGGGAGACCCAGTACTTC. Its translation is CASRGGETQYF.